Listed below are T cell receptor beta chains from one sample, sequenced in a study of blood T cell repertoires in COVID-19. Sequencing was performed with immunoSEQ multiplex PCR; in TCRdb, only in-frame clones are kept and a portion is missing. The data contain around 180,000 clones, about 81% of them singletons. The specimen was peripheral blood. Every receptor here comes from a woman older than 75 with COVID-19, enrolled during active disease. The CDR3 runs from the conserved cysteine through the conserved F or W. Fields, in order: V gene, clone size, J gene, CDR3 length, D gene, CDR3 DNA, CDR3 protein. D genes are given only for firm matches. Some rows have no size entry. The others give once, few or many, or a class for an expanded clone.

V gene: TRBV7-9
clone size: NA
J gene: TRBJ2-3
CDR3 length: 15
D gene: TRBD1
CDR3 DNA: TGTGCCAGCAGCCCTCGGACAGGCGGAACAGATACGCAGTATTTT
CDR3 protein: CASSPRTGGTDTQYF

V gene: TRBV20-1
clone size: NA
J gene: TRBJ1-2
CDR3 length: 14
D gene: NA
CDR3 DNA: TGCAGTGCTAGTCTTCAGGGGTCCACTGGGGTTGCCACCTTC
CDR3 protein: CSASLQGSTGVATF

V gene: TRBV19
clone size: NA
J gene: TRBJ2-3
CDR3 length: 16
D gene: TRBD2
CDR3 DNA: TGTGCCAGTAGTATACGGACTAGCGGGGGCCCAGATACGCAGTATTTT
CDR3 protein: CASSIRTSGGPDTQYF

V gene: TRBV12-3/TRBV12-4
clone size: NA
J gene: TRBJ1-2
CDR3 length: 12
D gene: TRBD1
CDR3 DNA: TGTGCCAGCAGTTACAGGGGCAAGGGCTACACCTTC
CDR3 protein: CASSYRGKGYTF

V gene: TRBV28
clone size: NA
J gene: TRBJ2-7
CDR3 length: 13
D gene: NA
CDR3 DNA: TGTGCCAGCAGAACCGGGGATCCCTACGAGCAGTACTTC
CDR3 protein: CASRTGDPYEQYF

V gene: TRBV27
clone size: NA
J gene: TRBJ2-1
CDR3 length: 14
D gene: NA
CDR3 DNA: TGTGCCAGCACTTTGGCTATCAGCGGCAATGAGCAGTTCTTC
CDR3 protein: CASTLAISGNEQFF

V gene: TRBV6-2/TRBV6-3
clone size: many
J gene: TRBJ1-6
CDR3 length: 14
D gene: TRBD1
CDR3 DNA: TGTGCCAGCAGCCTCAGGGGGATTGATTCACCCCTCCACTTT
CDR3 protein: CASSLRGIDSPLHF

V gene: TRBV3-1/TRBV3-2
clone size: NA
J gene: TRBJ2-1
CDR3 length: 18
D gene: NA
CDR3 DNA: TGTGCCAGCAGCCAGGCCCCTCCGGAGTGGAGCTCCTACAATGAGCAGTTCTTC
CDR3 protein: CASSQAPPEWSSYNEQFF

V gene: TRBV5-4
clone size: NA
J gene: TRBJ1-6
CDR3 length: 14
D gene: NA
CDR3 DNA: TGTGCCAGCAGCTTGGTACAGTATAATTCACCCCTCCACTTT
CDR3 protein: CASSLVQYNSPLHF

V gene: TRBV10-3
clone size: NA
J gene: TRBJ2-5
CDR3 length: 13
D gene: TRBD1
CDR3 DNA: TGTGCCATCAGGGGACAGGGGGCAGAGACCCAGTACTTC
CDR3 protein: CAIRGQGAETQYF

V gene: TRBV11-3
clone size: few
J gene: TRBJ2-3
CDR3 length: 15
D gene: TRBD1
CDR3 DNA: TGTGCCAGCAGCCCCCGACAGGGGAGCACAGATACGCAGTATTTT
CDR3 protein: CASSPRQGSTDTQYF

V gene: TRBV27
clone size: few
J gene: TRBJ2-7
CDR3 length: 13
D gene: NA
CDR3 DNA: TGTGCCAGCAGGAAGACAGGGAGGTACGAGCAGTACTTC
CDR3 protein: CASRKTGRYEQYF

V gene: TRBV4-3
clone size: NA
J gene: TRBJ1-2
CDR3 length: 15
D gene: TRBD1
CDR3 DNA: TGCGCCAGCAGCCAAAATATACAGGGGAACTATGGCTACACCTTC
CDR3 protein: CASSQNIQGNYGYTF

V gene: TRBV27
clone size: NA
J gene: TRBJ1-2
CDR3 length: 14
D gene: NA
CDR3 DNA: TGTGCCAGCAGTCGCGACGGGGGGGACCCGGGCTACACCTTC
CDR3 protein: CASSRDGGDPGYTF

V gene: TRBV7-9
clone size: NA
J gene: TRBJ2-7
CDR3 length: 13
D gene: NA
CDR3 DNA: TGTGCCAGCAGCTTAACGTCAGGGGACGAGCAGTACTTC
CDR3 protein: CASSLTSGDEQYF

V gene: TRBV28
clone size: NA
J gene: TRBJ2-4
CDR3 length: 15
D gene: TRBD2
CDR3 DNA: TGTGCCAGCAGCCCCACCGGGACTACCAAAAACATTCAGTACTTC
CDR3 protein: CASSPTGTTKNIQYF

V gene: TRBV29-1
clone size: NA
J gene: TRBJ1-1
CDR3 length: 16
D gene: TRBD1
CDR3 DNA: TGCAGCGTTCGTCTGTTGACAGGGGTCAAGGACACTGAAGCTTTCTTT
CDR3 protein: CSVRLLTGVKDTEAFF

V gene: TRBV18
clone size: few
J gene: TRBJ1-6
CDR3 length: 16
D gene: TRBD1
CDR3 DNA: TGTGCCAGCTCACCAACGGGACAGGGTTGGGGTTCACCCCTCCACTTT
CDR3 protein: CASSPTGQGWGSPLHF

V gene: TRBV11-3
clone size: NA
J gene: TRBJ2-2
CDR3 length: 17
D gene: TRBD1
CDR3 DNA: TGTGCCAGCAGCCCCAGGACAGGGGGCGTCGGCACCGGGGAGCTGTTTTTT
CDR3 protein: CASSPRTGGVGTGELFF

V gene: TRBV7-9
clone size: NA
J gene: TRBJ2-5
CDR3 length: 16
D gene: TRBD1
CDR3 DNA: TGTGCCAGCAGCCCTTTCACAGGGGTCTACCAAGAGACCCAGTACTTC
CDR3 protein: CASSPFTGVYQETQYF

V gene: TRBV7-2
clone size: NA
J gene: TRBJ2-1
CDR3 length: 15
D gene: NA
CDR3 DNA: TGTGCCAGCAGCTTAGCCTGGCCCTCCTACAATGAGCAGTTCTTC
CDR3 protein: CASSLAWPSYNEQFF

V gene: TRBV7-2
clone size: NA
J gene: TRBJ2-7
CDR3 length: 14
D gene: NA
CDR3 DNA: TGTGCCAGCAGCCTGAGGGACGGGACATACGAGCAGTACTTC
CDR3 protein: CASSLRDGTYEQYF

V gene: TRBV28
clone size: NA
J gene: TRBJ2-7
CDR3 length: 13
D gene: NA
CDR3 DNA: TGTGCCAGCAGTTTATTGGCAGGTGAGAAGCAGTACTTC
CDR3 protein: CASSLLAGEKQYF

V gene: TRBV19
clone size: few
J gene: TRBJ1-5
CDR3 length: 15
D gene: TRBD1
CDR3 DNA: TGTGCCAGTAGTATCAGACAGGGAACCGATCAGCCCCAGCATTTT
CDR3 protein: CASSIRQGTDQPQHF

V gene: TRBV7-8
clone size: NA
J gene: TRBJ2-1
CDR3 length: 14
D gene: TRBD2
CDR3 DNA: TGTGCCAGCAGCTTACCAGGACTAGGCGATGAGCAGTTCTTC
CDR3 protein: CASSLPGLGDEQFF

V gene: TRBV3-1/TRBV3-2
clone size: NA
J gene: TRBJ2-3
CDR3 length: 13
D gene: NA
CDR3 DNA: TGTGCCAGCCAAGACTTTAGCACAGATACGCAGTATTTT
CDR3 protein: CASQDFSTDTQYF

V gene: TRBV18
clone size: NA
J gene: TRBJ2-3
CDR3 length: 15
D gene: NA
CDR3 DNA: TGTGCCAGCTCACAGGACTCACCCGGGCCAGATACGCAGTATTTT
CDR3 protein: CASSQDSPGPDTQYF

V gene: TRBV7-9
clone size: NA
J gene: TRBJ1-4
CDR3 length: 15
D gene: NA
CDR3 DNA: TGTGCCAGCAGCTTAGGTCTCGGGACAAGTGAAAAACTGTTTTTT
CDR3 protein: CASSLGLGTSEKLFF

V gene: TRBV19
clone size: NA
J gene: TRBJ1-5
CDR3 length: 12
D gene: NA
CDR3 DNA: TGTGCCAGCAGACAGGGCAATCAGCCCCAGCATTTT
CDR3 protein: CASRQGNQPQHF

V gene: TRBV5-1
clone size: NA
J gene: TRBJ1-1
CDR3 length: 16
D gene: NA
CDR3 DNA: TGCGCCAGCAGCTTGGCCCCGACAGGTATGAACACTGAAGCTTTCTTT
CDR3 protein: CASSLAPTGMNTEAFF

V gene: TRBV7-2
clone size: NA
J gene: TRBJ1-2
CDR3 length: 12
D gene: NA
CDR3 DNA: TGTGCCAGCAGCTTAATGGCTGGTGGCTACACCTTC
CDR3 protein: CASSLMAGGYTF

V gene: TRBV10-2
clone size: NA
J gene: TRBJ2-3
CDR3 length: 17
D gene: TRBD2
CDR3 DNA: TGCGCCAGCAGTGTGACTAGCGGGAGATATGAGGCAGATACGCAGTATTTT
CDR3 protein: CASSVTSGRYEADTQYF

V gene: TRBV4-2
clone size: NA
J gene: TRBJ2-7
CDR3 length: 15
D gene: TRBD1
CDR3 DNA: TGTGCCAGCAGCCAAGAATGGGGGACAGGGAACGAGCAGTACTTC
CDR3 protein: CASSQEWGTGNEQYF

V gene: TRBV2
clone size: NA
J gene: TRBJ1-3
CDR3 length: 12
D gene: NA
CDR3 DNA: TGTGCCAGCAGTGGGCTTGGAAACACCATATATTTT
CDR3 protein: CASSGLGNTIYF

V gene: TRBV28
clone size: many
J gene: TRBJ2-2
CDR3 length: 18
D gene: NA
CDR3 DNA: TGTGCCAGCAGCCTCCTTACTAAGCGCCTAAAGAACACCGGGGAGCTGTTTTTT
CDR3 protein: CASSLLTKRLKNTGELFF

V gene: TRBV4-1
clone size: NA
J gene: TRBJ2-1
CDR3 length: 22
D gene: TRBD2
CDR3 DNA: TGCGCCAGCAGCCAAGATGCCGCACCGGGACTAGCGGGAGGCCACGACGGCAATGAGCAGTTCTTC
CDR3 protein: CASSQDAAPGLAGGHDGNEQFF

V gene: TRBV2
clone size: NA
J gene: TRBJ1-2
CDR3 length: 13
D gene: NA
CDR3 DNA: TGTGCCAGCAGTGCCCGGACAGATTCTGGCTACACCTTC
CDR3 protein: CASSARTDSGYTF

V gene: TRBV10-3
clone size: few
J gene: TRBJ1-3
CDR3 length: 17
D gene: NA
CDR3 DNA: TGTGCCATCAGTGAGTCGCGCGACACCGTCTCTGGAAACACCATATATTTT
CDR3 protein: CAISESRDTVSGNTIYF

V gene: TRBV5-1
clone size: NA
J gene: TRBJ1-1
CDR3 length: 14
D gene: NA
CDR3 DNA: TGCGCCAGCAGCCCCCAGACACCGAACACTGAAGCTTTCTTT
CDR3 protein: CASSPQTPNTEAFF

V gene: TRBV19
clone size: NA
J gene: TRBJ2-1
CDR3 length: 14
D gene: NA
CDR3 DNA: TGTGCCAGTAGTATAGCGTTCTCCTACAATGAGCAGTTCTTC
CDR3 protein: CASSIAFSYNEQFF

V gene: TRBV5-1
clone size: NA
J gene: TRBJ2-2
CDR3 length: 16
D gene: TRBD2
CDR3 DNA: TGCGCCAGCAGAGAACCGGGACTAGCGGGAACCGGGGAGCTGTTTTTT
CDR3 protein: CASREPGLAGTGELFF

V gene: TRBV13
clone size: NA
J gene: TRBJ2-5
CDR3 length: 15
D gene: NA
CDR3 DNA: TGTGCCAGCAGCCCACAGGGATATGGGCAAGAGACCCAGTACTTC
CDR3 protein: CASSPQGYGQETQYF

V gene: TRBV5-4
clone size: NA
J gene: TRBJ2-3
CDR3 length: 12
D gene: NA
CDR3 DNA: TGTGCCAGCAGCTTACTTCCTGATACGCAGTATTTT
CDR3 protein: CASSLLPDTQYF

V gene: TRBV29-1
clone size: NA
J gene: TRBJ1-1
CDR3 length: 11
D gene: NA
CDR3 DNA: TGCAGCGTTGAAACCGGGACTCAAGCTTTCTTT
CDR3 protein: CSVETGTQAFF

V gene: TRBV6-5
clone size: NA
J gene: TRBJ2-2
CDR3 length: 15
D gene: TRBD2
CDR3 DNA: TGTGCCAGCAGTTACGGACTAGCGAGCACCGGGGAGCTGTTTTTT
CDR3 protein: CASSYGLASTGELFF

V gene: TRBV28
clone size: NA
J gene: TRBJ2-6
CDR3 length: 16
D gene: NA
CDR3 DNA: TGTGCCACCATGCGGGTTGGTGGGGCTGGGGCCAACGTCCTGACTTTC
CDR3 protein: CATMRVGGAGANVLTF

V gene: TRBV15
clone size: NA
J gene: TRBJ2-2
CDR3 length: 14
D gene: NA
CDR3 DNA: TGTGCCACCGGAGGGCCCTCGAACACCGGGGAGCTGTTTTTT
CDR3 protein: CATGGPSNTGELFF

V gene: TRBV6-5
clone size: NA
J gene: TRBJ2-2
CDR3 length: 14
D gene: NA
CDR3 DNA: TGTGCCTCCCATACGGGTTTCGACACCGGGGAGCTGTTTTTT
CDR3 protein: CASHTGFDTGELFF

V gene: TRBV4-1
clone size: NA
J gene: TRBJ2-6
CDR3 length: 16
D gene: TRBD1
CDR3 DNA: TGCGCCAGCAGCCAAGAGGACAGGGGGGGCATCGACGTCCTGACTTTC
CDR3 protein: CASSQEDRGGIDVLTF

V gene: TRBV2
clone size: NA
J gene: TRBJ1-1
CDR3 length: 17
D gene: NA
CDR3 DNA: TGTGCCAGCAGTGAAGTCCCAGGGGCGCAGTCGAACACTGAAGCTTTCTTT
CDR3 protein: CASSEVPGAQSNTEAFF

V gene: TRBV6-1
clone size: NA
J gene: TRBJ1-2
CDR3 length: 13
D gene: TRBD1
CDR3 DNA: TGTGCCAGCAGTGGAACAGGGGGCACGGGCTACACCTTC
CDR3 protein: CASSGTGGTGYTF

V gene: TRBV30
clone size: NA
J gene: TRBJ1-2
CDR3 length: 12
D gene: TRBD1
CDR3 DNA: TGTGCCTCTCCCGGGACAGGGTATGGCTACACCTTC
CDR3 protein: CASPGTGYGYTF

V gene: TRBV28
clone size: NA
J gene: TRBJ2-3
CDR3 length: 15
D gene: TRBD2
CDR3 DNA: TGTGCCAGCAGTTCTAGCGGGGGGGCCGGAGATACGCAGTATTTT
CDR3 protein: CASSSSGGAGDTQYF

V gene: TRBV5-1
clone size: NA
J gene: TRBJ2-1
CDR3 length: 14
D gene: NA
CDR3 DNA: TGCGCCAGCAGATACACCGGGTCCCGGGGTGAGCAGTTCTTC
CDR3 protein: CASRYTGSRGEQFF

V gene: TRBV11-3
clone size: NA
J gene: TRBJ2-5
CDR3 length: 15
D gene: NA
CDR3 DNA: TGTGCCAGCAGCTTAGATCGAGGGAGGCAAGAGACCCAGTACTTC
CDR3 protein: CASSLDRGRQETQYF

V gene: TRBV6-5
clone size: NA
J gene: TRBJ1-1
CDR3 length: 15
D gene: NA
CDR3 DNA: TGTGCCAGCATCAGTCAGCTGGCGGCGTACACTGAAGCTTTCTTT
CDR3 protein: CASISQLAAYTEAFF

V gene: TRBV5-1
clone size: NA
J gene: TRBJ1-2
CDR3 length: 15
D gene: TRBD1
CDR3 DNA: TGCGCCAGCAGCTTGGACCCACAGGGGAACTATGGCTACACCTTC
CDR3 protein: CASSLDPQGNYGYTF

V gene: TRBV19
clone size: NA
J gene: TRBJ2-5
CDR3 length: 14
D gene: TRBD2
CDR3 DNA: TGTGCCAGTAAATTAGCGGGGGGTTTAGAGACCCAGTACTTC
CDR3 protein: CASKLAGGLETQYF